Listed below are T cell receptor beta chains from one sample, sequenced in a study of T cell responses to AZD1222 COVID-19 vaccine. TCRdb keeps only in-frame clones here, not all; method: immunoSEQ multiplex PCR. The data hold about 97,000 clones, with around nine tenths observed a single time. Sequences were derived from peripheral blood, sampled on day 0 of AZD1222 vaccination. These receptors were taken from an adult in good health. Both conserved end residues are part of each CDR3. A D gene is named only where the DNA matches it firmly. Size values are once, few and many counts, or a class for expanded clones, and some rows have none.

v_gene,j_gene,d_gene,abundance,CDR3aa,CDR3nt
TRBV6-5,TRBJ2-4,-,-,CASSYDGGQYF,TGTGCCAGCAGTTACGACGGGGGTCAGTACTTC
TRBV4-1,TRBJ1-5,-,once,CASSQVDSNQPQHF,TGCGCCAGCAGCCAAGTTGATAGCAATCAGCCCCAGCATTTT
TRBV12-3/TRBV12-4,TRBJ1-1,-,once,CASRQDSRDEAFF,TGTGCCAGCAGACAAGACAGCCGAGATGAAGCTTTCTTT
TRBV10-3,TRBJ2-1,TRBD2,-,CAIRGGSYNEQFF,TGTGCCATCCGGGGGGGCTCCTACAATGAGCAGTTCTTC
TRBV6-5,TRBJ2-7,TRBD1,-,CASRRYRGYYEQYF,TGTGCCAGCAGAAGGTACAGGGGGTACTACGAGCAGTACTTC
TRBV7-2,TRBJ2-1,TRBD2,-,CASSRGGLAAYNEQFF,TGTGCCAGCAGTAGGGGGGGACTAGCAGCCTACAATGAGCAGTTCTTC
TRBV3-1/TRBV3-2,TRBJ2-1,-,-,CASSPSGGHYNEQFF,TGTGCCAGCAGCCCCTCGGGGGGCCACTACAATGAGCAGTTCTTC
TRBV28,TRBJ1-2,-,-,CASIPDSLLFNYGYTF,TGTGCCAGCATCCCAGACAGCCTACTATTTAACTATGGCTACACCTTC
TRBV28,TRBJ1-1,-,-,CASSRNLKAFF,TGTGCCAGCAGCCGTAACTTAAAAGCTTTCTTT
TRBV28,TRBJ2-2,-,-,CASRQGEGDTGELFF,TGTGCCAGCAGACAAGGAGAAGGGGACACCGGGGAGCTGTTTTTT
TRBV7-2,TRBJ2-1,-,-,CASSLVSDEQFF,TGTGCCAGCAGCTTAGTGTCCGATGAGCAGTTCTTC
TRBV6-6,TRBJ1-5,-,-,CASSYAQADSEPQHF,TGTGCCAGCAGTTACGCACAAGCCGATTCTGAGCCCCAGCATTTT
TRBV9,TRBJ1-4,-,once,CASSVVGNSNEKLFF,TGTGCCAGCAGCGTAGTAGGGAACTCAAATGAAAAACTGTTTTTT
TRBV19,TRBJ2-6,-,-,CASSIGGTGANVLTF,TGTGCCAGTAGTATCGGAGGGACTGGGGCCAACGTCCTGACTTTC
TRBV3-1/TRBV3-2,TRBJ1-2,-,-,CASSQGRNYGYTF,TGTGCCAGCAGCCAAGGGAGGAACTATGGCTACACCTTC
TRBV19,TRBJ2-1,TRBD2,-,CASSMERGTEREQFF,TGTGCCAGTAGTATGGAGCGGGGGACTGAGCGTGAGCAGTTCTTC
TRBV18,TRBJ1-5,TRBD1,-,CASSLGQAGGNQPQHF,TGTGCCAGCTCACTTGGACAGGCGGGGGGCAATCAGCCCCAGCATTTT
TRBV4-3,TRBJ1-4,TRBD1,-,CASSRDRGAANEKLFF,TGCGCCAGCAGCAGGGACAGGGGTGCGGCTAATGAAAAACTGTTTTTT
TRBV7-2,TRBJ2-7,TRBD2,-,CASSIGAGGEISYEQYF,TGTGCCAGCAGTATTGGGGCGGGGGGCGAAATCTCCTACGAGCAGTACTTC
TRBV5-1,TRBJ1-2,-,-,CASSTKDSDSYGYTF,TGCGCCAGCAGCACCAAGGACAGTGATAGCTATGGCTACACCTTC
TRBV29-1,TRBJ1-1,-,-,CSVGGRTEAFF,TGCAGCGTTGGAGGGAGGACTGAAGCTTTCTTT
TRBV24-1,TRBJ1-2,-,-,CATSDRGDGYTF,TGTGCCACCAGTGACAGGGGTGATGGCTACACCTTC
TRBV9,TRBJ2-6,-,-,CASSRSGANVLTF,TGTGCCAGCAGCCGGTCTGGGGCCAACGTCCTGACTTTC
TRBV9,TRBJ1-2,TRBD1,-,CASSVLPGQGSYTF,TGTGCCAGCAGCGTACTTCCGGGACAGGGAAGCTACACCTTC
TRBV4-1,TRBJ1-2,-,few,CASSGPGGRGNYGYTF,TGCGCCAGCAGCGGTCCAGGAGGACGGGGTAACTATGGCTACACCTTC
TRBV2,TRBJ2-1,TRBD2,-,CASRTSGDYNEQFF,TGTGCCAGCAGGACTAGCGGGGACTACAATGAGCAGTTCTTC
TRBV24-1,TRBJ2-1,-,few,CATGGSYNEQFF,TGTGCCACCGGCGGCTCCTACAATGAGCAGTTCTTC
TRBV5-4,TRBJ2-7,TRBD2,-,CASSLGLAGSYEQYF,TGTGCCAGCAGCTTGGGACTAGCGGGATCCTACGAGCAGTACTTC
TRBV5-1,TRBJ1-6,-,-,CASSSNPINSPLHF,TGCGCCAGCAGCTCGAACCCCATTAATTCACCCCTCCACTTT